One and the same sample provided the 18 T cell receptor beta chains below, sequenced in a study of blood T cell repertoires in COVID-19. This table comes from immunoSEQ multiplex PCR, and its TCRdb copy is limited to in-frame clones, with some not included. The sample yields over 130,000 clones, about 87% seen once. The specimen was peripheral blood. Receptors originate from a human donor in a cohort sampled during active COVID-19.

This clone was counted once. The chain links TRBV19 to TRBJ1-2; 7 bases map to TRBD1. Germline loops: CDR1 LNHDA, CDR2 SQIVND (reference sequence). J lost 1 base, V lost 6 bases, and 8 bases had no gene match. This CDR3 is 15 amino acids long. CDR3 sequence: CASRERGHINYGYTF. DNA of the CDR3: TGTGCCAGTAGGGAGAGGGGGCACATTAACTATGGCTACACCTTC.

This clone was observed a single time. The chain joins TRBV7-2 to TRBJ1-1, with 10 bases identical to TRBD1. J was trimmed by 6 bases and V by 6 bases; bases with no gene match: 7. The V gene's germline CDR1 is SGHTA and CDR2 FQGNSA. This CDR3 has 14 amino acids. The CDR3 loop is CASSRDRGMAEAFF. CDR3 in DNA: TGTGCCAGCAGTCGGGACAGGGGAATGGCTGAAGCTTTCTTT.

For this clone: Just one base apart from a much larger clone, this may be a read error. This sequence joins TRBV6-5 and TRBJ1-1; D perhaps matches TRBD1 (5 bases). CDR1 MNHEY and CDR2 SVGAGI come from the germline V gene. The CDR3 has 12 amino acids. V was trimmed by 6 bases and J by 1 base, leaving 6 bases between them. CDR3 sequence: CASSQGNTEAFF. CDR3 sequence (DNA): TGTGCCAGCAGCCAGGGGAACACTGAAGCTTTCTTT.

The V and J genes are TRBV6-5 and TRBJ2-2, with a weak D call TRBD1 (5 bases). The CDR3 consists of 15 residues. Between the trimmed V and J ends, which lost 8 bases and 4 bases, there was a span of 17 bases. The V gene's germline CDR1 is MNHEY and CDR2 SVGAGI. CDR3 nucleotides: TGTGCCAGCGGCCCCCAGGGAACCGCCACCGGGGAGCTGTTTTTT. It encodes CASGPQGTATGELFF.

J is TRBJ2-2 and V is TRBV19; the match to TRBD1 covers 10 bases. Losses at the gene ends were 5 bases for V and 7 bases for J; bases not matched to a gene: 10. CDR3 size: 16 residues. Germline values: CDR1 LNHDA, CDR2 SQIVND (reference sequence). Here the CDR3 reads CASSPARQGAGGELFF. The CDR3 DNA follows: TGTGCCAGTAGTCCCGCGAGACAGGGGGCGGGCGGGGAGCTGTTTTTT.

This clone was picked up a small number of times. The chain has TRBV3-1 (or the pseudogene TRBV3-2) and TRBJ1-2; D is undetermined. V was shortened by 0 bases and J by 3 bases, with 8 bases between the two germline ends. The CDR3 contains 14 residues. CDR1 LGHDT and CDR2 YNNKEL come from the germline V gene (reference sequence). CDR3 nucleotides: TGTGCCAGCAGCCAAGATTTAGCGTACTATGGCTACACCTTC. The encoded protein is CASSQDLAYYGYTF.

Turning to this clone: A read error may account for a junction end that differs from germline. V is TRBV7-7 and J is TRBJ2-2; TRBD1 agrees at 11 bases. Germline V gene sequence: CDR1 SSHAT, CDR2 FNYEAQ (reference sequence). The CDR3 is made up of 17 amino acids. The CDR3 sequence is CASSFGLGQGGTGELFF. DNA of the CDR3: TGTGCTAGCAGCTTCGGTCTGGGACAGGGGGGTACCGGGGAGCTGTTTTTT. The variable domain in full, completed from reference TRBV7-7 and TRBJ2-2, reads GAGVSQSPRYKVTKRGQDVTLRCDPISSHATLYWYQQALGQGPEFLTYFNYEAQPDKSGLPSDRFSAERPEGSISTLTIQRTEQRDSAMYRCASSFGLGQGGTGELFFGEGSRLTVL.

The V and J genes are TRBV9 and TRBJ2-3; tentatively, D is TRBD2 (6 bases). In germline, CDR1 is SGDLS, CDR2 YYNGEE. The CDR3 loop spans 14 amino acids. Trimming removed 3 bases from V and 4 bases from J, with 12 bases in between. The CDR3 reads CASSGWGDPDTQYF. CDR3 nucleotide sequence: TGTGCCAGCAGCGGGTGGGGGGACCCAGATACGCAGTATTTT.

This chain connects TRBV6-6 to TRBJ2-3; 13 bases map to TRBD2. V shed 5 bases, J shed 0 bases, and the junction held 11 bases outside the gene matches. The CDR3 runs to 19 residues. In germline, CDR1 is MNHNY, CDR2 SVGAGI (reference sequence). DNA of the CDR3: TGTGCCAGCAGTCGATTCTCCGGACTAGCGGGGGCCAGCACAGATACGCAGTATTTT. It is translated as CASSRFSGLAGASTDTQYF.

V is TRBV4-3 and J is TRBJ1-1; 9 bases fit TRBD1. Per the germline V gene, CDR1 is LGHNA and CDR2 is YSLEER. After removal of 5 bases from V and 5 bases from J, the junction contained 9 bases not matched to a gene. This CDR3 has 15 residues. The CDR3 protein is CASSDPWTGETEAFF. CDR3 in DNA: TGCGCCAGCAGCGACCCCTGGACAGGGGAAACTGAAGCTTTCTTT.

CDR3: CSVDQTGGMRYGYTF. CDR3 DNA sequence: TGCAGCGTTGACCAGACAGGGGGTATGAGGTATGGCTACACCTTC. The J gene is TRBJ1-2, the V gene TRBV29-1, with 9 bases lining up with TRBD1. Germline values: CDR1 SQVTM, CDR2 ANQGSEA. The CDR3 covers 15 residues. V lost 3 bases to trimming and J lost 5 bases; unmatched junction nucleotides: 10.

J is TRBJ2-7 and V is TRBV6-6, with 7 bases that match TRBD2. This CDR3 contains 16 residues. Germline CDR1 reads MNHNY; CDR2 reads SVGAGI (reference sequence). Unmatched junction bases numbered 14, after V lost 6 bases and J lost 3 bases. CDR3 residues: CASRLRWSGAHYEQYF. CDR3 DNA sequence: TGTGCCAGCAGGCTACGTTGGAGCGGGGCCCACTACGAGCAGTACTTC.

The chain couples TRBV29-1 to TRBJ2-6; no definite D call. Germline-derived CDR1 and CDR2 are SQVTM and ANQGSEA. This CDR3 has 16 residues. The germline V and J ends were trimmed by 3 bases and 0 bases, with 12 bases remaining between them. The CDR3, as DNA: TGCAGCGTTGAGATGGCCCTTACCTCTGGGGCCAACGTCCTGACTTTC. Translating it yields CSVEMALTSGANVLTF.

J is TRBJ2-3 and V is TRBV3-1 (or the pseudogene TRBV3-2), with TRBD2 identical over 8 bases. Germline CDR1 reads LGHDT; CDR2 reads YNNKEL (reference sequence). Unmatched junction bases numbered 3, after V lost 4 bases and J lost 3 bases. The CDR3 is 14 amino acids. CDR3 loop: CASSLAGKTDTQYF. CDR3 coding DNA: TGTGCCAGCAGCCTAGCGGGGAAGACAGATACGCAGTATTTT.

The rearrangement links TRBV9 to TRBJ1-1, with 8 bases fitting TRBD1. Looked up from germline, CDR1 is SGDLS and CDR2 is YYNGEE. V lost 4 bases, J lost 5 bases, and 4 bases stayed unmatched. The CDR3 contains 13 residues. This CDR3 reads CASSPRGRTEAFF. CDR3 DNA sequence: TGTGCCAGCAGCCCCAGGGGGCGGACTGAAGCTTTCTTT.

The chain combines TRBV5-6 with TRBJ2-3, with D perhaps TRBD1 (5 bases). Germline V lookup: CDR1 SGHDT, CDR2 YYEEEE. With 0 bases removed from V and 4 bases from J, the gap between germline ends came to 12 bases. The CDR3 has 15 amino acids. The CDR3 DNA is TGTGCCAGCAGCTTGGCCGGTGGGGCGGCAGATACGCAGTATTTT. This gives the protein CASSLAGGAADTQYF.

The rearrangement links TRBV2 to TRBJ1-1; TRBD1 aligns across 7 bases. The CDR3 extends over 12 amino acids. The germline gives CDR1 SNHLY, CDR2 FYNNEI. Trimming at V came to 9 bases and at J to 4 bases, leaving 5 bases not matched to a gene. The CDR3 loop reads CARNQGGTEAFF. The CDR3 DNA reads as TGTGCCAGAAACCAGGGGGGCACTGAAGCTTTCTTT. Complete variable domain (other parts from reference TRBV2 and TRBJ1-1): EPEVTQTPSHQVTQMGQEVILRCVPISNHLYFYWYRQILGQKVEFLVSFYNNEISEKSEIFDDQFSVERPDGSNFTLKIRSTKLEDSAMYFCARNQGGTEAFFGQGTRLTVV.

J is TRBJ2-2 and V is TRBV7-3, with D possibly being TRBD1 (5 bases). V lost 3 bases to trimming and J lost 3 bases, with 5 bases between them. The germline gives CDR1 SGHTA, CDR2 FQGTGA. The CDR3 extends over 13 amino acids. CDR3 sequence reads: CASSFRDTGELFF. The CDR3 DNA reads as TGTGCCAGCAGCTTCAGGGACACCGGGGAGCTGTTTTTT.